This T cell receptor beta chain stems from a study of follicular helper T cells after annual influenza vaccination. Broader study findings: Rare clonotypes were missed; only about 9.5-23% of cells gave TCRB. Change in circulating plasmablasts correlated with ICOS+CD38+ cTfh clonality change.

Details on this clone: Its antigen is still unknown.

Only in-frame clones appear in the TCRdb table, and some are missing; sequencing was by immunoSEQ multiplex PCR. The table includes 10,000 or so clones, roughly four fifths detected once. The time point was: 2014-2015 season, 7 days after vaccination. Excluded were substance abuse, HIV/AIDS, active cancer, immunomodulatory drugs and active illness. The receptor was isolated from an adult who received the influenza vaccine. The input for sequencing was CXCR5- memory CD4+ T cells sorted from blood, taken 7 days after influenza vaccination.

The DNA of the CDR3 is TGTGCCAGCAGTCTTAGTGGCAATCAGCCCCAGCATTTT. This gives the protein CASSLSGNQPQHF. The V gene is TRBV28, the J gene TRBJ1-5; D gene unclear. CDR1 and CDR2 (germline): MDHEN, SYDVKM. V was cut by 5 bases and J by 2 bases, with 7 bases left in between. The CDR3 spans 13 residues.